This T cell receptor (beta chain) is drawn from a study of long-term antiretroviral therapy in people with HIV. Study-wide results and limits: Once patients were on ART, diversity went higher but still fell short of transplant donor controls.

CDR3 length equals 17 residues. Germline assignment: CDR1 MGHRA and CDR2 YSYEKL. The ends were cut back, 4 bases at V and 5 bases at J, with 18 bases in the middle. This clone was counted between two and nine times. Its antigen is still unknown. The immunoSEQ assay was v3.0, run at survey level. Clones were read by immunoSEQ multiplex PCR, and TCRdb kept only the in-frame ones, dropping some. The repertoire holds fewer than 40,000 clones, with 70% to 80% as singletons. Donors needed at least one pre-ART PBMC sample plus at least two post-ART samples. This material consisted of unsorted PBMCs, taken 1.9 years after starting antiretroviral therapy. The chain combines TRBV4-1 with TRBJ1-6; D is ambiguous. The clonotype comes from a man aged 18 to 29 with HIV. The CDR3 bases are TGCGCCAGCAGCCTCATATCGAGGCGGCTCGATAATTCACCCCTCCACTTT. It specifies CASSLISRRLDNSPLHF.